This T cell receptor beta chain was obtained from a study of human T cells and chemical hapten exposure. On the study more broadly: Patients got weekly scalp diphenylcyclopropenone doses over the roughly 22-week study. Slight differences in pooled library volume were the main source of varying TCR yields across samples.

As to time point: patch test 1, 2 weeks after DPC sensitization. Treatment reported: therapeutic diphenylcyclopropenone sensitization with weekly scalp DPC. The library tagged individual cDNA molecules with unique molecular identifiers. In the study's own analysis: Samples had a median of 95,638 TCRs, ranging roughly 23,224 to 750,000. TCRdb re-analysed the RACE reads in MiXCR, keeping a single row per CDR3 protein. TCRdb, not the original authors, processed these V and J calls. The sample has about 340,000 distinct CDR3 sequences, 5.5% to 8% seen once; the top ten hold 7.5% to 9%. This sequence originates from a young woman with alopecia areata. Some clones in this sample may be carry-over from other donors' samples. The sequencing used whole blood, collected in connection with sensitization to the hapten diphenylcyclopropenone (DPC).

The CDR3 sequence is CASSQNRVGSNQPQHF. CDR3 DNA sequence: TGTGCCAGCAGCCAAAACAGGGTCGGAAGCAATCAGCCCCAGCATTTT. This chain uses TRBV7-2 with TRBJ1-5; a weak D match, TRBD1 (6 bases). The germline V gene has CDR1 SGHTA and CDR2 FQGNSA. Deletions cut 5 bases from V and 1 base from J, with 15 bases between. The CDR3 covers 16 residues.